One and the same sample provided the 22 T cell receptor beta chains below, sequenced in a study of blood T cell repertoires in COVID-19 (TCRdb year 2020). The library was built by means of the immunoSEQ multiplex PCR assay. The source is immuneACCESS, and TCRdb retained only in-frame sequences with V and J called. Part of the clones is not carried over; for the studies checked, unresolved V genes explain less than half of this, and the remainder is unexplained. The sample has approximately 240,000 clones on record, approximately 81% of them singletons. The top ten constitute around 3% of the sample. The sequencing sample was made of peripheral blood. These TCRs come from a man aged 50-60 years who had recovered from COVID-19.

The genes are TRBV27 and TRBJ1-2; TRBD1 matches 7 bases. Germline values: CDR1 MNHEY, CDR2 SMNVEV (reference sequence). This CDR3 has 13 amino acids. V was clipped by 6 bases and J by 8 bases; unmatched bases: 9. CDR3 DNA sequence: TGTGCCAGCAGAGACTCAGGGGGTAGGGGCTACACCTTC. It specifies CASRDSGGRGYTF.

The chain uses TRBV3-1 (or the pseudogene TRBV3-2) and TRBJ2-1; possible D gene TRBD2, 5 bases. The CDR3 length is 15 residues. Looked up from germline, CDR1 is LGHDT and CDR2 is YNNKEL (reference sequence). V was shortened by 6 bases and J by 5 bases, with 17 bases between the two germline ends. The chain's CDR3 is CASSLPGSPNNEQFF. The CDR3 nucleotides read TGTGCCAGCAGTCTCCCGGGAAGCCCAAACAATGAGCAGTTCTTC.

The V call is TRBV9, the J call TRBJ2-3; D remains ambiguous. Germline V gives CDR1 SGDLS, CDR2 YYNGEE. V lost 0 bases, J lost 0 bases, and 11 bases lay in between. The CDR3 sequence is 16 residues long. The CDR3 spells CASSVGSSTSTDTQYF. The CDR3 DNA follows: TGTGCCAGCAGCGTAGGAAGTAGCACTAGCACAGATACGCAGTATTTT.

CDR3 nucleotides: TGTGCCAGCTCACCTAGGGGACTAGCGGTGAACAATGAGCAGTTCTTC. This sequence encodes CASSPRGLAVNNEQFF. The rearrangement links TRBV18 to TRBJ2-1; 11 bases are shared with TRBD2. J was trimmed by 5 bases and V by 3 bases; bases with no gene match: 6. This CDR3 is 16 amino acids long. Germline V gene data show CDR1 as KGHSH and CDR2 as LQKENI.

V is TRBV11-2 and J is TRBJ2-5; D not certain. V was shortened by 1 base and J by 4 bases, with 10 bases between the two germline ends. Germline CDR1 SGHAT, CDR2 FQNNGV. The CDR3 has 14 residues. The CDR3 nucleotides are TGTGCCAGCAGCTTAGTTCCGGGTTTAGAGACCCAGTACTTC. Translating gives CASSLVPGLETQYF.

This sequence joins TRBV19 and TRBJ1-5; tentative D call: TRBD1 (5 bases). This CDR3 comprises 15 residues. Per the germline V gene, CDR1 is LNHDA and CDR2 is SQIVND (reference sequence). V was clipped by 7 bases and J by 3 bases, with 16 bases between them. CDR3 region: CASIKTAHSNQPQHF. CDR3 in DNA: TGTGCCAGTATCAAGACAGCCCACTCCAATCAGCCCCAGCATTTT.

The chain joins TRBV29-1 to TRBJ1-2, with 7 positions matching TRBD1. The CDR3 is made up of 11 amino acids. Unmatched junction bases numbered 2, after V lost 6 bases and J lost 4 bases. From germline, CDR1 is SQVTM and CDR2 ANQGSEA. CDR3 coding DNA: TGCAGCGTGGGACAGAGCTATGGCTACACCTTC. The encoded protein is CSVGQSYGYTF.

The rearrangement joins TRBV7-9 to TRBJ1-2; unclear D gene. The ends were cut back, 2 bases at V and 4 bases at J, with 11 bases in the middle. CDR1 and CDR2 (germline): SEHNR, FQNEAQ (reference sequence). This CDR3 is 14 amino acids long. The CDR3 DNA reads TGTGCCAGCAGCTTACCGGGGATCGTCTATGGCTACACCTTC. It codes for CASSLPGIVYGYTF.

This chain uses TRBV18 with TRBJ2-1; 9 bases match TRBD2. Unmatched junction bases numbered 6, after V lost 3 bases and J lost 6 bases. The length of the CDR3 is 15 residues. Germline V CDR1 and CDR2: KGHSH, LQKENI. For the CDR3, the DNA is TGTGCCAGCTCACCCCGCGGGACTAGCCTCAATGAGCAGTTCTTC. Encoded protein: CASSPRGTSLNEQFF.

The CDR3 DNA reads TGCGCCAGCAGCCAAGGGGACAGTGGGATTGGGGCCAACGTCCTGACTTTC. Encoded protein: CASSQGDSGIGANVLTF. This chain links TRBV4-1 with TRBJ2-6; the match to TRBD1 covers 7 bases. The CDR3 runs 17 residues. Trimming removed 1 base from V and 3 bases from J; junction bases left unmatched: 6. The germline V gene has CDR1 MGHRA and CDR2 YSYEKL.

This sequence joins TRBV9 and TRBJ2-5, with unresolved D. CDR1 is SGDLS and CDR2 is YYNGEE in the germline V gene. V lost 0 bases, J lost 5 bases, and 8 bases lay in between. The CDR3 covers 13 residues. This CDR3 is CASSVVSGETQYF. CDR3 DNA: TGTGCCAGCAGCGTAGTATCCGGGGAGACCCAGTACTTC. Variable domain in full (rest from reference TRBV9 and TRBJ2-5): DSGVTQTPKHLITATGQRVTLRCSPRSGDLSVYWYQQSLDQGLQFLIQYYNGEERAKGNILERFSAQQFPDLHSELNLSSLELGDSALYFCASSVVSGETQYFGPGTRLLVL.

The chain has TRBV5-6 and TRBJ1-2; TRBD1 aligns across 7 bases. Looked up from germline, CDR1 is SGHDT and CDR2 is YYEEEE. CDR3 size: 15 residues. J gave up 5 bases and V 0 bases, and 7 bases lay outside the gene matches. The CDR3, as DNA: TGTGCCAGCAGCTTGGACCGGGACAGAACTTATGGCTACACCTTC. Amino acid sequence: CASSLDRDRTYGYTF.

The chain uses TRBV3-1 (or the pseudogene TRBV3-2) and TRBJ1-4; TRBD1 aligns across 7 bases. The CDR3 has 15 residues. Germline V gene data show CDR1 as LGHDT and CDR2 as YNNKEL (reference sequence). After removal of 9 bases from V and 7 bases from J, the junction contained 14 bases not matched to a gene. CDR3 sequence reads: CASSDRRTVGEKLFF. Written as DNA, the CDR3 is TGTGCCAGTTCGGACAGGCGGACGGTTGGTGAAAAACTGTTTTTT.

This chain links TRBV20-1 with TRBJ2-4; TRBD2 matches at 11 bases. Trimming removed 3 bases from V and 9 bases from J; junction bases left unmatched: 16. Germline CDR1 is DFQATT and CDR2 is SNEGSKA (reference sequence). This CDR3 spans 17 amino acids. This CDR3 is CSASRSGTSGSLGIQYF. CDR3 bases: TGCAGTGCTAGTAGGTCGGGCACTAGCGGGAGTCTGGGCATTCAGTACTTC.

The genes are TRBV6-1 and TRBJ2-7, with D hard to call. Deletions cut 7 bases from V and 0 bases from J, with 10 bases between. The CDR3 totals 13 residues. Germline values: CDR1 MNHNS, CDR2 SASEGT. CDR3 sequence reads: CASKSGSSYEQYF. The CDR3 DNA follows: TGTGCCAGCAAGTCGGGTTCCTCCTACGAGCAGTACTTC.

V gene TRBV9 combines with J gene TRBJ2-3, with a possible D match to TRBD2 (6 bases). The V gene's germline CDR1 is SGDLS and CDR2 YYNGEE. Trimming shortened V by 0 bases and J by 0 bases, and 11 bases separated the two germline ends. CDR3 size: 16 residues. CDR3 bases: TGTGCCAGCAGCGTAGGTAGCGGTACTAGCACAGATACGCAGTATTTT. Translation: CASSVGSGTSTDTQYF.

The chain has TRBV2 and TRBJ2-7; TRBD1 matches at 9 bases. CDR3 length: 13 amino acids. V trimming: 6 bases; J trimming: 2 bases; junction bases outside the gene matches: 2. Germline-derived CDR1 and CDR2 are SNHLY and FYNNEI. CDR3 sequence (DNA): TGTGCCAGCAGGGGGGACAGGGCCTACGAGCAGTACTTC. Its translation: CASRGDRAYEQYF.

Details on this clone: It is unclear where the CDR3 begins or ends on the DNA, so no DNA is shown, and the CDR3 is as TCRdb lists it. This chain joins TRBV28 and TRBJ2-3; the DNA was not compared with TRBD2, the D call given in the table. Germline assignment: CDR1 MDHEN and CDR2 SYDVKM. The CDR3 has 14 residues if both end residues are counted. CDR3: CASSLFAAGADAYF.

The CDR3 sequence is CASSYGTGDARNIQYF. The CDR3 DNA reads TGTGCCAGCAGTTACGGCACGGGGGACGCGAGAAACATTCAGTACTTC. The J gene is TRBJ2-4, the V gene TRBV28, with a tentative D call TRBD2 (6 bases). V was cut by 4 bases and J by 6 bases, with 19 bases left in between. Germline CDR1 is MDHEN and CDR2 is SYDVKM. The CDR3 runs to 16 residues.

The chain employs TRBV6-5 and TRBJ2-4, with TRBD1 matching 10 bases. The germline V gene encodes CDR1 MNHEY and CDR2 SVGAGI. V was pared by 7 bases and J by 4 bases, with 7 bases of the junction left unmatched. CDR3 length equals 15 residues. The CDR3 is CASTNGQGEKNIQYF. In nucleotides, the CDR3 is TGTGCCAGCACCAACGGACAGGGGGAAAAAAACATTCAGTACTTC.

The DNA of the CDR3 is TGTGCCAGCAGCGTAATCTTAAGCGAGCCCCAGCATTTT. Encoded protein: CASSVILSEPQHF. The rearrangement uses TRBV2 and TRBJ1-5, with D unclear. V gave up 6 bases and J gave up 8 bases, with 14 bases separating them. CDR3 length equals 13 residues. CDR1 is SNHLY and CDR2 is FYNNEI in the germline V gene.

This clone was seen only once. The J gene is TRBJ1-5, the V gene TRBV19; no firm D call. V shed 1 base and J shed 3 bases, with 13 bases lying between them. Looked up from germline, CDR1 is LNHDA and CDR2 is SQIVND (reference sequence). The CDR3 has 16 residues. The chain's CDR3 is CASSIGGLRSNQPQHF. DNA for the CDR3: TGTGCCAGTAGTATAGGAGGGTTAAGGTCCAATCAGCCCCAGCATTTT.